The 16 T cell receptor beta chains listed next were all sequenced from one sample in a study of beta chain features in type 1 diabetes. The study reverse transcribed the entire isolated RNA, so it sequenced expressed TCRB transcripts. Produced via immunoSEQ multiplex PCR; TCRdb's table is partial and in-frame only. This table holds tens of thousands of clones, roughly 45% found once. Sequencing was done on a sample of stem cell memory CD4+ T cells from blood. These receptors were taken from a young woman in good health.

This chain links TRBV7-2 with TRBJ2-1; TRBD2 matches at 8 bases. CDR3 length: 16 residues. Germline V CDR1 and CDR2: SGHTA, FQGNSA. Unmatched junction bases numbered 11, after V lost 3 bases and J lost 7 bases. The chain's CDR3 is CASSFVPGGPRNEQFF. CDR3 DNA sequence: TGTGCCAGCAGCTTTGTTCCGGGAGGGCCGAGGAATGAGCAGTTCTTC.

The CDR3 region has the DNA TGTGCCAGCAGCCAAGAGCGGAGGACGGGTACGCAGTATTTT. Its protein is CASSQERRTGTQYF. This chain joins TRBV4-2 and TRBJ2-3, with D tentatively TRBD2 (5 bases). V was shortened by 0 bases and J by 8 bases, with 12 bases between the two germline ends. This CDR3 has 14 amino acids. Germline V lookup: CDR1 LGHNA, CDR2 YNFKEQ.

The chain combines TRBV7-9 with TRBJ2-7; 10 bases map to TRBD1. Germline-derived CDR1 and CDR2 are SEHNR and FQNEAQ (reference sequence). CDR3 length: 16 amino acids. Losses at the gene ends were 6 bases for V and 1 base for J; bases not matched to a gene: 9. CDR3: CASRFVGQGLSYEQYF. The CDR3 bases are TGTGCCAGCAGGTTTGTGGGACAGGGGCTATCCTACGAGCAGTACTTC.

This clone was found a few times. The V and J genes are TRBV11-2 and TRBJ2-1; TRBD2 agrees at 8 bases. Germline lookup yields CDR1 SGHAT and CDR2 FQNNGV. Trimming at V came to 4 bases and at J to 7 bases, leaving 18 bases not matched to a gene. This CDR3 has 18 residues. The CDR3 sequence: CASSSLTISGSGLNEQFF. The CDR3 DNA reads as TGTGCCAGCAGCTCCCTCACAATCAGCGGGAGTGGTCTGAATGAGCAGTTCTTC.

The chain's CDR3 is CASSLYGLAGADTQYF. CDR3 bases: TGCGCCAGCAGCTTATACGGACTAGCGGGAGCCGATACGCAGTATTTT. This chain uses TRBV5-1 with TRBJ2-3, with 13 bases that match TRBD2. The V gene's germline CDR1 is SGHRS and CDR2 YFSETQ. The J segment lost 6 bases and the V segment lost 2 bases, leaving 6 bases of the junction unmatched. The CDR3 is 16 amino acids. The whole variable domain, filled in from reference TRBV5-1 and TRBJ2-3, reads KAGVTQTPRYLIKTRGQQVTLSCSPISGHRSVSWYQQTPGQGLQFLFEYFSETQRNKGNFPGRFSGRQFSNSRSEMNVSTLELGDSALYLCASSLYGLAGADTQYFGPGTRLTVL.

The V gene is TRBV4-1, the J gene TRBJ1-3; 8 nucleotides line up with TRBD1. The CDR3 covers 16 residues. The J segment lost 1 base and the V segment lost 5 bases, leaving 7 bases of the junction unmatched. Germline assignment: CDR1 MGHRA and CDR2 YSYEKL. CDR3 protein: CASSKGQGDSGNTIYF. In nucleotides, the CDR3 is TGCGCCAGCAGCAAAGGACAGGGCGATTCTGGAAACACCATATATTTT.

V is TRBV4-2 and J is TRBJ2-5, with 13 bases aligning to TRBD2. Germline trimming cut 4 bases from V and 3 bases from J; bases unmatched to any gene: 11. The germline V gene encodes CDR1 LGHNA and CDR2 YNFKEQ. The CDR3 loop spans 18 amino acids. This CDR3 reads CASSLLTPGLAGKETQYF. DNA for the CDR3: TGTGCCAGCAGCCTCTTAACACCGGGACTAGCGGGAAAAGAGACCCAGTACTTC.

V gene TRBV29-1 combines with J gene TRBJ2-1; 7 bases map to TRBD2. The CDR3 runs 14 residues. V gave up 7 bases and J gave up 3 bases; unmatched junction bases: 9. Germline CDR1 is SQVTM and CDR2 is ANQGSEA. The DNA of the CDR3 is TGCAGCGCCCGACTAGCCGGAGTCTACAATGAGCAGTTCTTC. Amino acids: CSARLAGVYNEQFF.

The chain is built from TRBV7-9 and TRBJ2-7; perhaps TRBD2 as D (6 bases). Germline CDR1 SEHNR, CDR2 FQNEAQ (reference sequence). Trimming took 4 bases from V and 4 from J, leaving 11 bases between them. CDR3 length: 13 residues. The CDR3 nucleotides read TGTGCCAGCAGCTACCGGGGACTTTACGAGCAGTACTTC. This codes for CASSYRGLYEQYF.

The rearrangement links TRBV7-2 to TRBJ2-7; TRBD2 is a possible D gene (5 bases). V was shortened by 4 bases and J by 10 bases, with 11 bases between the two germline ends. The germline V gene has CDR1 SGHTA and CDR2 FQGNSA. CDR3 length equals 11 residues. CDR3 loop: CASSYGLEQYF. CDR3 bases: TGTGCCAGCAGCTACGGACTGGAACAGTACTTC. Using reference TRBV7-2 and TRBJ2-7 for the parts outside the CDR3, the full variable domain is GAGVSQSPSNKVTEKGKDVELRCDPISGHTALYWYRQSLGQGLEFLIYFQGNSAPDKSGLPSDRFSAERTGGSVSTLTIQRTQQEDSAVYLCASSYGLEQYFGPGTRLTVT.

The chain carries TRBV7-9 and TRBJ2-2; 7 nucleotides align to TRBD2. Germline V gene sequence: CDR1 SEHNR, CDR2 FQNEAQ (reference sequence). This CDR3 has 12 residues. V trimming: 8 bases; J trimming: 4 bases; junction bases outside the gene matches: 1. The CDR3 loop reads CASGRGTGELFF. DNA for the CDR3: TGTGCCAGCGGGAGGGGCACCGGGGAGCTGTTTTTT.

The DNA of the CDR3 is TGTGCCAGCGGTGGACAGGAGAGAGAAAAACTGTTTTTT. Translating gives CASGGQEREKLFF. This rearrangement joins TRBV2 to TRBJ1-4, with 7 nucleotides matching TRBD1. The germline V gene encodes CDR1 SNHLY and CDR2 FYNNEI. This CDR3 has 13 amino acids. V was pared by 8 bases and J by 8 bases, with 8 bases of the junction left unmatched. The full variable domain, in which reference TRBV2 and TRBJ1-4 provide the parts outside the CDR3, is EPEVTQTPSHQVTQMGQEVILRCVPISNHLYFYWYRQILGQKVEFLVSFYNNEISEKSEIFDDQFSVERPDGSNFTLKIRSTKLEDSAMYFCASGGQEREKLFFGSGTQLSVL.

The DNA of the CDR3 is TGCAGCGACCTCGGGGGACAGGGGGTAGCCAAAAACATTCAGTACTTC. Its protein product is CSDLGGQGVAKNIQYF. The gene calls are TRBV29-1 and TRBJ2-4; 11 bases are a match to TRBD1. Germline trimming cut 7 bases from V and 0 bases from J; bases unmatched to any gene: 8. Germline assignment: CDR1 SQVTM and CDR2 ANQGSEA. This CDR3 contains 16 residues.

The chain combines TRBV23-1 with TRBJ2-7; weak D call: TRBD1 (6 bases). TRBV23-1 is noted as an ORF with a role that remains uncertain. This CDR3 has 14 residues. V was shortened by 7 bases and J by 2 bases, with 15 bases between the two germline ends. For the CDR3, the DNA is TGCGCCAGCACTCGGGACACTAAGACCTACGAGCAGTACTTC. Amino acids: CASTRDTKTYEQYF.

The chain has TRBV4-3 and TRBJ1-2; weak D call: TRBD1 (6 bases). Germline V gene sequence: CDR1 LGHNA, CDR2 YSLEER. The CDR3 sequence is 17 residues long. Trimming stripped 4 bases from V and 7 bases from J, with 25 bases between. CDR3 in amino acids: CASSPTETGKLEPGYTF. CDR3 DNA sequence: TGCGCCAGCAGCCCCACCGAGACAGGAAAGTTGGAGCCTGGCTACACCTTC.

The V and J genes are TRBV9 and TRBJ2-1; weak D call: TRBD2 (6 bases). Per germline, CDR1 SGDLS and CDR2 YYNGEE. The CDR3 has 15 amino acids. V shed 0 bases and J shed 2 bases, with 9 bases lying between them. The CDR3 spells CASSVGLATYNEQFF. The CDR3 coding sequence is TGTGCCAGCAGCGTAGGCCTAGCGACCTACAATGAGCAGTTCTTC. Variable domain in full (rest from reference TRBV9 and TRBJ2-1): DSGVTQTPKHLITATGQRVTLRCSPRSGDLSVYWYQQSLDQGLQFLIQYYNGEERAKGNILERFSAQQFPDLHSELNLSSLELGDSALYFCASSVGLATYNEQFFGPGTRLTVL.